Each of the 2 T cell receptor beta chains below was sequenced from the same sample in a study of T cell responses to AZD1222 COVID-19 vaccine. The repertoire was sequenced with immunoSEQ multiplex PCR; TCRdb's copy has only in-frame clones and lacks some. Of around 130,000 clones detected, about 86% appear once; the ten largest clones hold 12%. The sequencing used peripheral blood, collected on day 0 of AZD1222 vaccination. These receptors were collected from an adult in good health.

The CDR3 DNA sequence: TGTGCCAGCAGCGCCCGGGACGCCCGACCGGAGACCCAGTACTTC. Residues: CASSARDARPETQYF. The chain has TRBV7-9 and TRBJ2-5, with D perhaps given as TRBD1 or TRBD2 (5 bases each). This CDR3 is built from 15 residues. Trimming left V 5 bases short and J 5 bases short, with 18 bases between. Germline values: CDR1 SEHNR, CDR2 FQNEAQ (reference sequence). Full variable domain (remainder filled in from reference TRBV7-9 and TRBJ2-5): DTGVSQNPRHKITKRGQNVTFRCDPISEHNRLYWYRQTLGQGPEFLTYFQNEAQLEKSRLLSDRFSAERPKGSFSTLEIQRTEQGDSAMYLCASSARDARPETQYFGPGTRLLVL.

The chain links TRBV9 to TRBJ2-6, with TRBD1 matching 10 bases. Germline values: CDR1 SGDLS, CDR2 YYNGEE. The CDR3 runs to 16 residues. V was pared by 3 bases and J by 4 bases, with 4 bases of the junction left unmatched. The CDR3 DNA reads as TGTGCCAGCAGCGGGGGACAGGGGTCAGGGGCCAACGTCCTGACTTTC. Protein sequence: CASSGGQGSGANVLTF.